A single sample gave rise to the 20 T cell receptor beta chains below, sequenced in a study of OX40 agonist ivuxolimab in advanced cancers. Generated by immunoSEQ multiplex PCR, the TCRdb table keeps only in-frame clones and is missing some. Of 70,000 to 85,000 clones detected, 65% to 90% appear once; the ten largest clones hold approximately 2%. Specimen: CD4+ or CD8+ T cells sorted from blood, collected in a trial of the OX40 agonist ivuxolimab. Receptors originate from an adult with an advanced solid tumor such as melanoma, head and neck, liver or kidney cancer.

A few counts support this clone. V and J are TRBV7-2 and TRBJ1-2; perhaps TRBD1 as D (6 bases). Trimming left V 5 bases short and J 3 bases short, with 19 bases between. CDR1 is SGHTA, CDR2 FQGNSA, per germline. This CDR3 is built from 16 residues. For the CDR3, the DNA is TGTGCCAGCAGCCTGGGTGTGTACAGGGATGACTATGGCTACACCTTC. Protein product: CASSLGVYRDDYGYTF.

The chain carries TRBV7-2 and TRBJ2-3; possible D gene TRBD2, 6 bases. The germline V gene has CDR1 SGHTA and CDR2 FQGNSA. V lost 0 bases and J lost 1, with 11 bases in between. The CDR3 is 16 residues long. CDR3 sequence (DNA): TGTGCCAGCAGCTTAGCGACGGGAGCGGGCACAGATACGCAGTATTTT. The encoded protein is CASSLATGAGTDTQYF.

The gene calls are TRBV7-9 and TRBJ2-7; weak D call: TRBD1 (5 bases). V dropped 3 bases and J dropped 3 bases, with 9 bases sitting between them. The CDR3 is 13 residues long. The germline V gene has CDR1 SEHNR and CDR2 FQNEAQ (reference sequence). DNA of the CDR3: TGTGCCAGCAGCTTGACAGTTAACTACGAGCAGTACTTC. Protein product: CASSLTVNYEQYF. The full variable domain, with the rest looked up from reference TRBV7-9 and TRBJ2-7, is DTGVSQNPRHKITKRGQNVTFRCDPISEHNRLYWYRQTLGQGPEFLTYFQNEAQLEKSRLLSDRFSAERPKGSFSTLEIQRTEQGDSAMYLCASSLTVNYEQYFGPGTRLTVT.

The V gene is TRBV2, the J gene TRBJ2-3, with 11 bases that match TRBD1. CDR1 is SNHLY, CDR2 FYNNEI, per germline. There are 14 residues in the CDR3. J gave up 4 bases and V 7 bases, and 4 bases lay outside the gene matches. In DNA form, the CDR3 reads TGTGCCAGCAAAGGACAGGGGGCTTCAGATACGCAGTATTTT. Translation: CASKGQGASDTQYF.

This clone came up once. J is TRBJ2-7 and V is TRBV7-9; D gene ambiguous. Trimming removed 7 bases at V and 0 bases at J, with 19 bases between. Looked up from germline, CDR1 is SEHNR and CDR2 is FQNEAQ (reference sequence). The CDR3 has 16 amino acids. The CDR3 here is CASNHYSGPSSYEQYF. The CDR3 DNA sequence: TGTGCCAGCAATCACTACTCGGGCCCCAGCTCCTACGAGCAGTACTTC.

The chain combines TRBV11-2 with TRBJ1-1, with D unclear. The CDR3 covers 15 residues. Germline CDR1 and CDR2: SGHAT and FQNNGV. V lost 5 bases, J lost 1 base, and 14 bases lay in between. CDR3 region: CASSVYVGSNTEAFF. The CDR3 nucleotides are TGTGCCAGCAGCGTTTACGTTGGGTCGAACACTGAAGCTTTCTTT.

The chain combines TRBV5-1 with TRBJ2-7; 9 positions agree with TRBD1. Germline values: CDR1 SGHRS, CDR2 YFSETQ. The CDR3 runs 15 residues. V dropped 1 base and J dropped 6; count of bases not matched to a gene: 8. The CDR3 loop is CASSLPGQGVGEQYF. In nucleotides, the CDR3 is TGCGCCAGCAGCTTGCCGGGACAGGGAGTTGGCGAGCAGTACTTC.

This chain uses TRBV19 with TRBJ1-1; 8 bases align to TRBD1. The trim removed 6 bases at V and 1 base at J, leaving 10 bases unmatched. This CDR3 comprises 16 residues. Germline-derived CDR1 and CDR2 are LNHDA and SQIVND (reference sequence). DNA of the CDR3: TGTGCCAGTAGGGTCCAGGGGGCTATCTGGAACACTGAAGCTTTCTTT. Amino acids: CASRVQGAIWNTEAFF.

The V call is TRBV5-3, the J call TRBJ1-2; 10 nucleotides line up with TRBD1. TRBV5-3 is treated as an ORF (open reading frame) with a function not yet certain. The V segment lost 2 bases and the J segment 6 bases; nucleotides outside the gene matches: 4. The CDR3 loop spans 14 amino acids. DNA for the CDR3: TGTGCCAGAAGCTTCGGACAGGGGGTAGATGGCTACACCTTC. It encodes CARSFGQGVDGYTF.

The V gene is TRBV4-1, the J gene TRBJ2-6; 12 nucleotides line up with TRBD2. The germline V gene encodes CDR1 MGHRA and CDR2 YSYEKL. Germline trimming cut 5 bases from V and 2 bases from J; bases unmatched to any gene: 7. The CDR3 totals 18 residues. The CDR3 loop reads CASSFRTSGVTGANVLTF. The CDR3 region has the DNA TGCGCCAGCAGCTTTCGGACTAGCGGGGTCACTGGGGCCAACGTCCTGACTTTC.

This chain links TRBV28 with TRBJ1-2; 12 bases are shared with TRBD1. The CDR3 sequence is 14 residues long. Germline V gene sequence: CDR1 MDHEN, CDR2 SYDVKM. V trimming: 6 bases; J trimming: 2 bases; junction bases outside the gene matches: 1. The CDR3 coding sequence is TGTGCCAGCAGGGGGACAGGGGGCAACTATGGCTACACCTTC. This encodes CASRGTGGNYGYTF.

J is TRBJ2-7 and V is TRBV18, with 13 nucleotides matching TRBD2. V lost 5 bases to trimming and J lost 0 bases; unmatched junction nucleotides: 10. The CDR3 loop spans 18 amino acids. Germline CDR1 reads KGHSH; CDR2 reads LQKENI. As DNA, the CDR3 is TGTGCCAGCTCATCCCTCGGGACTAGCGGGACGATCTCCTACGAGCAGTACTTC. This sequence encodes CASSSLGTSGTISYEQYF.

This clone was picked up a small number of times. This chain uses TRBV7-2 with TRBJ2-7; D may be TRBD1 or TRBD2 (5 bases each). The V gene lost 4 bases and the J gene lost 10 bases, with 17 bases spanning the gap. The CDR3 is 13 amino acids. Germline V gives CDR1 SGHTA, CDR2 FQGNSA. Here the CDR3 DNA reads TGTGCCAGCAGCTCGGTCCCGGGACGGGATCAGTACTTC. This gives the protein CASSSVPGRDQYF.

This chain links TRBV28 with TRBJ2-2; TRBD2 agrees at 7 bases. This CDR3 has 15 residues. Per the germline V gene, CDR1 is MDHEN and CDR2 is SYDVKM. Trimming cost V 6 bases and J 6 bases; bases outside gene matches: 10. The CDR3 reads CASRGLAVYSGELFF. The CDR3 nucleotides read TGTGCCAGCAGAGGGCTAGCGGTGTATTCCGGGGAGCTGTTTTTT.

The CDR3 here is CASSLRPSGGRGRDEQFF. CDR3 nucleotides: TGTGCCAGCTCCCTCCGTCCTAGCGGGGGGCGCGGTCGTGATGAGCAGTTCTTC. The rearrangement uses TRBV18 and TRBJ2-1; 11 nucleotides agree with TRBD2. V lost 6 bases to trimming and J lost 8 bases; unmatched junction nucleotides: 18. Germline lookup yields CDR1 KGHSH and CDR2 LQKENI. The CDR3 loop spans 18 amino acids.

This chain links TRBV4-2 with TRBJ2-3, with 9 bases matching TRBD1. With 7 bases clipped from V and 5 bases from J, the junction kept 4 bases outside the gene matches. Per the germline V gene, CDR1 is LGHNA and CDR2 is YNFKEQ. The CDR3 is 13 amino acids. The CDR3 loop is CASTGQGLDTQYF. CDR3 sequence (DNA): TGTGCCAGCACTGGACAGGGGTTAGATACGCAGTATTTT.

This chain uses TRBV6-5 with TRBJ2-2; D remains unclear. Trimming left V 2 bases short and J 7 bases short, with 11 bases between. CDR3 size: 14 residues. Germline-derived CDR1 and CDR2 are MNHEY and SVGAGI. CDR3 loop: CASSYQRSGGELFF. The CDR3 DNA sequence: TGTGCCAGCAGTTACCAGAGATCGGGCGGGGAGCTGTTTTTT.

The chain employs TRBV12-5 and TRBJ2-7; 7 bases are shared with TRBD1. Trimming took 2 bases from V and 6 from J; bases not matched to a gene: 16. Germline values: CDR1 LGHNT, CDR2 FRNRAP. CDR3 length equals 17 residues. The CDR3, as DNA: TGTGCTAGTGGTTTGTTCCTACCGACAGGGATATTACGCGAGCAGTACTTC. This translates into CASGLFLPTGILREQYF.

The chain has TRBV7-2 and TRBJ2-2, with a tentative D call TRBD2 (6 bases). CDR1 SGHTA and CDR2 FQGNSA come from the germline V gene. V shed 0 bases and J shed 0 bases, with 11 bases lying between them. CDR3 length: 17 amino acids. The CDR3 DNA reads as TGTGCCAGCAGCTTAGCGTTGGCGGGAACGAACACCGGGGAGCTGTTTTTT. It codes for CASSLALAGTNTGELFF.

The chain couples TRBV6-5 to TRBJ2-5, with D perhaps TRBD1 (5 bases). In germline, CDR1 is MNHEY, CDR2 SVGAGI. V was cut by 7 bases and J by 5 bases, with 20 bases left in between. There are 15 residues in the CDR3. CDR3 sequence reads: CASTSRQPQQETQYF. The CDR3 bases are TGTGCCAGCACTTCCCGACAGCCTCAGCAGGAGACCCAGTACTTC.